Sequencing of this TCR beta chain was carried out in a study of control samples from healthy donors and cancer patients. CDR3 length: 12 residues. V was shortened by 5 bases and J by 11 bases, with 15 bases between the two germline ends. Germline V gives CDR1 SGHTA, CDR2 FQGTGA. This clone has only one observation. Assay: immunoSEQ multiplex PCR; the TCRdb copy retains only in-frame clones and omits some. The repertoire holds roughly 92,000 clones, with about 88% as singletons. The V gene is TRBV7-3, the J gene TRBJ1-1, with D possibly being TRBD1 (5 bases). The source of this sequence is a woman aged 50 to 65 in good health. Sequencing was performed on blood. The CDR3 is CASSPGRPVAFF. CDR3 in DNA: TGTGCCAGCAGCCCGGGACGACCCGTGGCTTTCTTT.